Listed below are T cell receptor beta chains from one sample, sequenced in a study of tumor-infiltrating lymphocytes in primary liver carcinoma. One entry per CDR3 protein, called by TCRdb with MiXCR from the multiplex PCR reads. Of fewer than 200,000 distinct CDR3 sequences in the sample, about 82% were seen once. Material for sequencing was tumor tissue from primary liver carcinoma. The receptors were sampled from a man in his forties or fifties with primary liver carcinoma and hepatitis B virus infection. The CDR3 runs from the conserved cysteine through the conserved F or W. Each record gives: D gene, J gene, CDR3 length, V gene, clone size, CDR3 protein, CDR3 DNA. D genes are given only for firm matches. Expanded clones get a size class; other rows say once, few or many, or leave the size out.

.,TRBJ2-7,16,TRBV29-1,.,CSAMTSGTCNPNEQYF,TGCAGCGCCATGACATCTGGGACCTGCAATCCCAACGAGCAGTACTTC
.,TRBJ1-4,14,TRBV11-2,.,CASSLGFGGLRLFF,TGTGCCAGCAGCTTAGGTTTTGGGGGGCTCAGACTGTTTTTT
TRBD1,TRBJ2-3,14,TRBV6-4,many,CASSEGTGGDTQYF,TGTGCCAGCAGTGAGGGGACAGGGGGAGATACGCAGTATTTT
.,TRBJ1-2,15,TRBV18,.,CASSPTDGGLYGYTF,TGTGCCAGCTCACCAACCGATGGGGGGTTATATGGCTACACCTTC
.,TRBJ1-1,14,TRBV5-6,.,CASSFHGFNTKAFF,TGTGCCAGTAGCTTTCACGGATTTAACACTAAAGCTTTCTTT
TRBD2,TRBJ2-2,16,TRBV6-5,.,CASSYLTTGRPGEMFF,TGTGCCAGCAGTTACCTGACTACCGGGAGGCCCGGGGAGATGTTTTTT
.,TRBJ1-4,14,TRBV6-1,.,CANREKDIWEKLFF,TGTGCCAACAGGGAAAAAGATATTTGGGAAAAATTGTTTTTT
TRBD2,TRBJ2-7,16,TRBV11-2,medium-sized,CASSLEPSGSWVEQYF,TGTGCCAGCAGCTTAGAACCTAGCGGGAGCTGGGTCGAGCAGTACTTC
.,TRBJ2-4,17,TRBV5-1,.,CARSLGWTDLAKNIQYF,TGCGCCAGAAGCTTGGGATGGACAGACCTAGCCAAAAACATTCAGTACTTC
.,TRBJ2-7,16,TRBV4-1,once,CASSPRDRTSFYEQYF,TGCGCCAGCAGCCCACGGGACAGGACTAGTTTCTACGAGCAGTACTTC
.,TRBJ1-1,14,TRBV7-8,.,CASSPAGGNTEAFF,TGTGCCAGCAGTCCAGCGGGGGGGAACACTGAAGCTTTCTTT
TRBD2,TRBJ2-7,17,TRBV4-1,.,CASCQERISGSVYEQYF,TGCGCCAGCTGCCAGGAGAGGATTAGCGGGAGTGTTTACGAGCAGTACTTC
TRBD2,TRBJ2-1,14,TRBV5-1,.,CASSSSGSYDEQFF,TGCGCCAGCAGCTCTAGCGGGAGCTACGATGAGCAGTTCTTC
TRBD2,TRBJ2-1,19,TRBV6-1,.,CASSEASGGLAGILNEQFF,TGTGCCAGCAGTGAAGCCTCAGGGGGGCTAGCGGGAATCCTCAATGAGCAGTTCTTC
.,TRBJ1-1,17,TRBV12-5,.,CASGLLKNRDKGTEAFF,TGTGCTAGTGGTTTGCTTAAAAACCGGGACAAAGGCACTGAAGCTTTCTTT
.,TRBJ1-2,13,TRBV6-2/TRBV6-3,medium-sized,CASSPRSGYGYTF,TGTGCCAGCAGCCCCCGGAGCGGCTATGGCTACACCTTC
TRBD2,TRBJ2-1,16,TRBV29-1,.,CSVPGVAGGGNLEQFF,TGCAGCGTTCCCGGGGTGGCCGGGGGGGGAAATCTTGAGCAGTTCTTC
TRBD2,TRBJ2-7,20,TRBV11-2,.,CASSLSKGRTSWLSSYEQYF,TGTGCCAGCAGCTTGAGTAAGGGGAGGACTAGCTGGCTCAGCTCCTACGAGCAGTACTTC
.,TRBJ2-5,14,TRBV12-3/TRBV12-4,.,CASSLTGQGETLYF,TGTGCCAGCAGCCTTACGGGGCAGGGAGAAACCTTGTACTTC
.,TRBJ2-1,16,TRBV6-5,.,CASSYSGVGVRIEQFF,TGTGCCAGCAGTTACTCTGGCGTGGGAGTGCGGATTGAGCAGTTCTTC
.,TRBJ2-5,14,TRBV4-3,.,CASSQLLNGSGQYF,TGTGCCAGCAGCCAACTCCTTAACGGGAGTGGGCAGTACTTC
TRBD1,TRBJ1-1,17,TRBV4-1,.,CASRSTSTGVVIDKAFF,TGCGCCAGCAGGTCTACTTCCACAGGGGTTGTGATTGACAAAGCTTTCTTT